These 3 T cell receptor beta chains came from one sample sequenced in a study of T cell repertoires in cytomegalovirus infection. TCRdb recomputed calls from the reads with MiXCR, one row per CDR3 protein. The table shows 150,000 to 200,000 distinct CDR3 sequences, with roughly 27% occurring only once. Material for sequencing was PBMCs. Receptors were obtained from a human donor in good health (CMV status not recorded). Some clones in this sample may be carry-over from other donors' samples.

The CDR3 region has the DNA TGTGCCAGCAGGGCCCCAGTGGCCTACAATGAGCAGTTCTTC. It specifies CASRAPVAYNEQFF. V gene TRBV2 combines with J gene TRBJ2-1; D is unresolved. V was clipped by 6 bases and J by 2 bases, with 11 bases between them. Per germline, CDR1 SNHLY and CDR2 FYNNEI. The CDR3 loop spans 14 amino acids.

This clonotype was recorded a few times. The rearrangement joins TRBV11-3 to TRBJ1-6; D unclear. CDR1 is SGHNT and CDR2 is YENEEA in the germline V gene. The CDR3 has 13 amino acids. Trimming pared 5 bases from V and 9 bases from J, leaving 11 bases between. The CDR3 loop is CASSLSGSSPLHF. The CDR3, as DNA: TGTGCCAGCAGCCTCTCGGGCAGTTCACCCCTCCACTTT.

The sample holds a few counts of this clonotype. This chain uses TRBV15 with TRBJ1-2, with TRBD1 identical over 8 bases. The CDR3 is 15 residues long. V lost 5 bases to trimming and J lost 4 bases; unmatched junction nucleotides: 9. Germline assignment: CDR1 LNHNV and CDR2 YYDKDF (reference sequence). CDR3 region: CATSALGQVSYGYTF. CDR3 nucleotides: TGTGCCACCAGCGCTCTGGGACAGGTATCCTATGGCTACACCTTC.